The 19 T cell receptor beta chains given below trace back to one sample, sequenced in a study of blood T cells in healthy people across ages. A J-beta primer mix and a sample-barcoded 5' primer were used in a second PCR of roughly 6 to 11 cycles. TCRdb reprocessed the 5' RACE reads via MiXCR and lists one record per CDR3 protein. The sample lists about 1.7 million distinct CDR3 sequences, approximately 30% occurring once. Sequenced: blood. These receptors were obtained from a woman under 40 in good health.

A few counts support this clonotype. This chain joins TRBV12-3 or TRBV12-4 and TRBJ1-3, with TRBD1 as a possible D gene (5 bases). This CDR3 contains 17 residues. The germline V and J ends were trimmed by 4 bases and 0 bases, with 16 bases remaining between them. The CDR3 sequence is CASSSLKGLISGNTIYF. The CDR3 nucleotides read TGTGCCAGCAGTTCTCTGAAGGGGCTTATCTCTGGAAACACCATATATTTT.

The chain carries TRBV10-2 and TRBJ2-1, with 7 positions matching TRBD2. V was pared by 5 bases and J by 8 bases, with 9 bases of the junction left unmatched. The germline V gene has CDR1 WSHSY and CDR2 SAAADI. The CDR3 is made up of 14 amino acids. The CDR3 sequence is CASSSSGALDEQFF. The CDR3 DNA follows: TGCGCCAGCAGTTCCAGCGGGGCCCTCGATGAGCAGTTCTTC.

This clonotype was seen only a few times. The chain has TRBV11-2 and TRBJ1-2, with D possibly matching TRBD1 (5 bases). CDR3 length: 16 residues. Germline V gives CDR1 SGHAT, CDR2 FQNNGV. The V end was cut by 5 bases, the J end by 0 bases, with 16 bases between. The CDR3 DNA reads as TGTGCCAGCAGCCCGGGCGACAGCGCAGCTAACTATGGCTACACCTTC. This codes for CASSPGDSAANYGYTF.

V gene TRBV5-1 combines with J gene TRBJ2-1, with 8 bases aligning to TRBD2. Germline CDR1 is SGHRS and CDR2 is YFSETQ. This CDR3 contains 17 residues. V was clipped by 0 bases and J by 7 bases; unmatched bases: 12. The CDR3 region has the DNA TGCGCCAGCAGCTTGGTTGGTAGCGGGACCATAGGGAATGAGCAGTTCTTC. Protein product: CASSLVGSGTIGNEQFF.

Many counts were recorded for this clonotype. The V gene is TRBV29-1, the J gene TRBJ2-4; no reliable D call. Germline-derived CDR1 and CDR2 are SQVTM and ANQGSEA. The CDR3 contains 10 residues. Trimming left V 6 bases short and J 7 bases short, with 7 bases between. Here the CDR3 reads CSVGTNIQYF. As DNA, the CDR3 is TGCAGCGTGGGAACGAACATTCAGTACTTC.

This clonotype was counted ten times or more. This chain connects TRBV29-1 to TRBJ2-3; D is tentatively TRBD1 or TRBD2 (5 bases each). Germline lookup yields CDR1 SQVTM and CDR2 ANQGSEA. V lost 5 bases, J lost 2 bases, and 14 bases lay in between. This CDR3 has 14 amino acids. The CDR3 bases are TGCAGCGTTTCCCGGGACGGCCTCACAGATACGCAGTATTTT. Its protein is CSVSRDGLTDTQYF.

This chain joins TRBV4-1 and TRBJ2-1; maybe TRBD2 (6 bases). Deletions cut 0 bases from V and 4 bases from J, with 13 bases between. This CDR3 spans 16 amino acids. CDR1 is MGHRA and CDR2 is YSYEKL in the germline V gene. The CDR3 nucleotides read TGCGCCAGCAGCCAAGAATTAGTGGAGGGTTACAATGAGCAGTTCTTC. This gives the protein CASSQELVEGYNEQFF.

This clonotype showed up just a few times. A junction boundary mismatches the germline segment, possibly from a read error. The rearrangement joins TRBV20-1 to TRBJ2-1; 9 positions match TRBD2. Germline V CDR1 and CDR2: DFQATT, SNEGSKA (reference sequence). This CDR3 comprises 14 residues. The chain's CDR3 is CSSSGERGGNEQFF. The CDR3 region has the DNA TGCAGTTCTAGCGGGGAACGCGGCGGCAATGAGCAGTTCTTC.

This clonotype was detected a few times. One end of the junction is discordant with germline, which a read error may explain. The CDR3 spells CASELYNERFF. The CDR3 coding sequence is TGTGCCAGCGAGTTGTACAATGAGCGGTTCTTC. The chain recombines TRBV12-3 or TRBV12-4 with TRBJ2-1, with D unclear. The CDR3 is 11 residues long.

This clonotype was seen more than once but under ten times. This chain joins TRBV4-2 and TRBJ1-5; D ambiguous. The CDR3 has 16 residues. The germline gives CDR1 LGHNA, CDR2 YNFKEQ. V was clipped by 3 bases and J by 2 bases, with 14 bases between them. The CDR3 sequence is CASSQEPGVGNQPQHF. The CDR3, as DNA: TGTGCCAGCAGCCAGGAACCGGGAGTAGGCAATCAGCCCCAGCATTTT.

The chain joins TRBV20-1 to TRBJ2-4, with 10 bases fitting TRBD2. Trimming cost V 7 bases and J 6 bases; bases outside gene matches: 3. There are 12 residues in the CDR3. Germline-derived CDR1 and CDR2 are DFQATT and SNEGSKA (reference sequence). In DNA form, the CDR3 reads TGCAGTGTACGGACTAGCGGAAACATTCAGTACTTC. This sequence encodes CSVRTSGNIQYF.

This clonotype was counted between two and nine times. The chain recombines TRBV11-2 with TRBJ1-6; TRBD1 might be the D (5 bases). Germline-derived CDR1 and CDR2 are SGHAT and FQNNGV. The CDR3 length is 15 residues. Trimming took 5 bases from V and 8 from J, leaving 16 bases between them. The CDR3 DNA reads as TGTGCCAGCAGCCCACCGGGACCCCCGGATTCACCCCTCCACTTT. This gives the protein CASSPPGPPDSPLHF.

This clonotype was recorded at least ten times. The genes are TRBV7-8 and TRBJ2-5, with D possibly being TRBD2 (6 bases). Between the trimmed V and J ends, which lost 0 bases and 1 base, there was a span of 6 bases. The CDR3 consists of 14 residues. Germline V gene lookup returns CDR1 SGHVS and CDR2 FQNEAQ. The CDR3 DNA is TGTGCCAGCAGCTTAGCAGCGGGCCAAGAGACCCAGTACTTC. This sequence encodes CASSLAAGQETQYF.

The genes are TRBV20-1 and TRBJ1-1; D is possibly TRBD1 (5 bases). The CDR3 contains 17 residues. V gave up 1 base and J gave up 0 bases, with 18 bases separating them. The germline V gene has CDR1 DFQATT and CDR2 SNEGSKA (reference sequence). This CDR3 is CSARVVVARGVNTEAFF. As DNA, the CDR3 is TGCAGTGCTAGAGTTGTAGTTGCTCGGGGGGTGAACACTGAAGCTTTCTTT.

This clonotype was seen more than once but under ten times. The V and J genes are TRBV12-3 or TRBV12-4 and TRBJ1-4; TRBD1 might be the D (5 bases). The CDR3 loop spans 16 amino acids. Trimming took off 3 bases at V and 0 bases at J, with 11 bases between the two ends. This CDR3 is CASSLQGLPTNEKLFF. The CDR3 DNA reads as TGTGCCAGCAGTTTGCAGGGACTCCCAACTAATGAAAAACTGTTTTTT.

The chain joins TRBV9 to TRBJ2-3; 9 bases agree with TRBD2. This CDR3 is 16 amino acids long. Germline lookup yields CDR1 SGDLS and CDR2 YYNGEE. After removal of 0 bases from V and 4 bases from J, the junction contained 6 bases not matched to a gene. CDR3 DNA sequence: TGTGCCAGCAGCGTAGGGCGGGAGGGCCGGGCAGATACGCAGTATTTT. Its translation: CASSVGREGRADTQYF.

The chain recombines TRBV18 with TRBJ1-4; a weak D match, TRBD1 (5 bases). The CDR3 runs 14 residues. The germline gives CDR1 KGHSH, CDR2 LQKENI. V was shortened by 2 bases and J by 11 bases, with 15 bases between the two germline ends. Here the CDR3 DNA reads TGTGCCAGCTCACCAAGGGACGGTGCGGAGAAACTGTTTTTT. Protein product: CASSPRDGAEKLFF.

The DNA of the CDR3 is TGTGCCAGTAGTATCGAATCAGCGGGGGGGCACACAGATACGCAGTATTTT. Its translation is CASSIESAGGHTDTQYF. This chain joins TRBV19 and TRBJ2-3; TRBD2 matches at 10 bases. The ends lost 3 bases at V and 2 bases at J; junction bases unmatched: 8. In germline, CDR1 is LNHDA, CDR2 SQIVND (reference sequence). CDR3 length equals 17 residues.

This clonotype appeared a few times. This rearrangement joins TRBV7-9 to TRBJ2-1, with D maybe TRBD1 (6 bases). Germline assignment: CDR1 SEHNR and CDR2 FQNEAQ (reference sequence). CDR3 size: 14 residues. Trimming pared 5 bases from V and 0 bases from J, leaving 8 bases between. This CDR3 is CASSETGSYNEQFF. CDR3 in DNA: TGTGCCAGCAGCGAGACAGGCTCCTACAATGAGCAGTTCTTC.